A single sample is the source of the 10 T cell receptor beta chains below, sequenced in a study of T cell repertoires in cytomegalovirus infection. TCRdb called the reads again in MiXCR, with one record for every CDR3 protein. The table has about 240,000 distinct CDR3 sequences, 9% to 15% seen once; the top ten hold 1.6%. Specimen: PBMCs. The receptors come from a human donor in good health (CMV status not recorded). Some clones in this sample may be carry-over from other donors' samples.

This clonotype was counted at least ten times. The chain has TRBV7-2 and TRBJ1-4; the D gene is possibly TRBD1 (6 bases). The V end lost 6 bases, the J end lost 8 bases, and 16 bases lay between the germline ends. The CDR3 has 14 amino acids. CDR1 SGHTA and CDR2 FQGNSA come from the germline V gene. The CDR3: CASSQGGQSEKLFF. The CDR3 DNA follows: TGTGCCAGCAGTCAAGGCGGACAGTCGGAAAAACTGTTTTTT. Complete variable domain (other parts from reference TRBV7-2 and TRBJ1-4): GAGVSQSPSNKVTEKGKDVELRCDPISGHTALYWYRQSLGQGLEFLIYFQGNSAPDKSGLPSDRFSAERTGGSVSTLTIQRTQQEDSAVYLCASSQGGQSEKLFFGSGTQLSVL.

This clonotype was seen repeatedly, ten times or more. The rearrangement joins TRBV27 to TRBJ1-6; D might be TRBD1 (6 bases). The CDR3 extends over 12 amino acids. The V and J ends lost 4 bases and 9 bases respectively, with 7 bases between them. Germline V gives CDR1 MNHEY, CDR2 SMNVEV (reference sequence). The CDR3 DNA sequence: TGTGCCAGCAGTTACAGGGCTTCACCCCTCCACTTT. The encoded protein is CASSYRASPLHF.

This clonotype was detected ten times or more. This chain connects TRBV28 to TRBJ1-1; D is undetermined. CDR1 and CDR2 from the germline V gene are MDHEN and SYDVKM. Trimming left V 2 bases short and J 6 bases short, with 10 bases between. The CDR3 runs 13 residues. The CDR3 reads CASSLRSRAEAFF. The CDR3 DNA reads TGTGCCAGCAGTTTAAGGTCCAGAGCTGAAGCTTTCTTT.

The CDR3 spells CATSRRPLEETQYF. The DNA for the CDR3 is TGTGCCACCAGCAGAAGACCACTCGAAGAGACCCAGTACTTC. V is TRBV15 and J is TRBJ2-5; D uncertain. The CDR3 length is 14 residues. Germline CDR1 and CDR2: LNHNV and YYDKDF (reference sequence). Trimming took off 2 bases at V and 3 bases at J, with 10 bases between the two ends.

This chain links TRBV14 with TRBJ1-4, with D unresolved. This CDR3 has 16 amino acids. Trimming shortened V by 4 bases and J by 5 bases, and 17 bases separated the two germline ends. Germline CDR1 reads SGHDN; CDR2 reads FVKESK. CDR3 coding DNA: TGTGCCAGCAGCCTCTTAGGCCGGGGAGGCAATGAAAAACTGTTTTTT. It translates to CASSLLGRGGNEKLFF.

This clonotype was observed at least ten times. The chain carries TRBV7-6 and TRBJ2-2, with D possibly matching TRBD1 (6 bases). The germline V gene encodes CDR1 SGHVS and CDR2 FNYEAQ. This CDR3 is built from 13 residues. Trimming removed 3 bases from V and 7 bases from J, with 9 bases in between. The CDR3 region has the DNA TGTGCCAGCAGCTTGGGGGCGAGCGGGGAGCTGTTTTTT. The encoded protein is CASSLGASGELFF.

This clonotype was counted a few times. This chain uses TRBV7-2 with TRBJ1-3; 11 bases agree with TRBD1. Germline values: CDR1 SGHTA, CDR2 FQGNSA. CDR3 length equals 16 residues. V lost 0 bases and J lost 4; bases outside the gene matches: 2. The CDR3 protein is CASSLAGQGAGNTIYF. In nucleotides, the CDR3 is TGTGCCAGCAGCTTAGCCGGACAGGGGGCGGGAAACACCATATATTTT.

This clonotype was detected only a few times. The genes are TRBV20-1 and TRBJ2-1; D gene uncertain. V dropped 7 bases and J dropped 2 bases, with 15 bases sitting between them. The CDR3 totals 14 residues. CDR1 and CDR2 from the germline V gene are DFQATT and SNEGSKA (reference sequence). This CDR3 reads CSVRKQVPYNEQFF. The CDR3 DNA sequence: TGCAGTGTTCGCAAGCAAGTCCCCTACAATGAGCAGTTCTTC.

This clonotype was counted between two and nine times. The rearrangement links TRBV28 to TRBJ2-7; 8 bases line up with TRBD2. Trimming took 7 bases from V and 7 from J; bases not matched to a gene: 12. Germline CDR1 is MDHEN and CDR2 is SYDVKM. This CDR3 is built from 14 residues. The CDR3 DNA sequence: TGTGCCAGCAACCACTTTAGCGGGAATCGGGAGCAGTACTTC. The encoded protein is CASNHFSGNREQYF.

This clonotype showed up many times. The chain combines TRBV10-3 with TRBJ2-3; D ambiguous. Germline V CDR1 and CDR2: ENHRY, SYGVKD. Trimming shortened V by 9 bases and J by 1 base, and 5 bases separated the two germline ends. The CDR3 runs to 11 residues. CDR3 sequence reads: CAIGGTDTQYF. The CDR3 DNA reads as TGTGCCATTGGGGGCACAGATACGCAGTATTTT.